Below, 16 T cell receptor beta chains from the same sample are listed, as sequenced in a study of immune characterization of retroperitoneal liposarcoma (dated by TCRdb to about 2019). The method was PCR. TCRdb records NextSeq 500 as the sequencer. The public reads were reanalyzed by TCRdb: fastp trimming at Q25, MiXCR alignment, in-frame beta chains only. For every CDR3 protein sequence, its rows merge into one entry that carries the most common genes and DNA. The sample has approximately 4,100 distinct CDR3 sequences on record, approximately 30% of them singletons. The ten top clones hold about 10% of the sample. Specimen: blood. All receptors come from a female donor with retroperitoneal liposarcoma.

This rearrangement joins TRBV5-4 to TRBJ2-1; unclear D gene. The CDR3 spans 15 residues. V dropped 2 bases and J dropped 0 bases, with 9 bases sitting between them. CDR1 is SGHNT and CDR2 is YYREEE in the germline V gene (reference sequence). The CDR3 nucleotides are TGTGCCAGCAGCTTCTCCAGGAGCTCCTACAATGAGCAGTTCTTC. This encodes CASSFSRSSYNEQFF.

This clonotype is classed as large. The V gene is TRBV27, the J gene TRBJ2-1; TRBD2 might be the D (6 bases). The germline V gene has CDR1 MNHEY and CDR2 SMNVEV (reference sequence). The CDR3 is 15 amino acids. Trimming removed 2 bases at V and 5 bases at J, with 13 bases between. The CDR3 nucleotides read TGTGCCAGCAGTTTAAGGGGCGGGGTGCACAATGAGCAGTTCTTC. Protein sequence: CASSLRGGVHNEQFF.

This sequence joins TRBV27 and TRBJ2-1; TRBD2 agrees at 10 bases. Germline CDR1 is MNHEY and CDR2 is SMNVEV (reference sequence). Germline trimming cut 5 bases from V and 3 bases from J; bases unmatched to any gene: 7. This CDR3 contains 16 residues. The CDR3 DNA follows: TGTGCCAGCAGTCCCACTACTAGCGGGGTCTACAATGAGCAGTTCTTC. Protein: CASSPTTSGVYNEQFF.

This clonotype was found once. The chain joins TRBV10-1 to TRBJ2-1; the match to TRBD1 covers 9 bases. Germline-derived CDR1 and CDR2 are WNHNN and SYGVQD (reference sequence). The CDR3 length is 10 residues. V trimming: 10 bases; J trimming: 14 bases; junction bases outside the gene matches: 6. This chain's CDR3 is CATPGTGKFF. The CDR3 DNA follows: TGCGCCACTCCTGGGACAGGGAAGTTCTTC.

As concerns this clonotype: A much bigger clone sits one base away, suggesting this may be a read error. V gene TRBV7-2 combines with J gene TRBJ2-3; TRBD2 might be the D (6 bases). The J call may not be correct, given that the DNA end is closer to TRBJ2-1. The CDR3 has 17 residues. CDR1 and CDR2 (germline): SGHTA, FQGNSA. CDR3 coding DNA: TGTGCCAGCAGCTTAGCGAGACTAGTTAGGACCCAAGAGACCCAGTTCTTC. Translated: CASSLARLVRTQETQFF.

By share, this clonotype counts as large. The genes are TRBV6-1 and TRBJ2-1; the D gene is possibly TRBD1 (6 bases). The end of the DNA fits TRBJ2-7 better, so the J call may be wrong. The CDR3 is 15 amino acids. Germline-derived CDR1 and CDR2 are MNHNS and SASEGT. The CDR3 here is CASRVDRSVSNEQYF. CDR3 coding DNA: TGTGCCAGCAGGGTGGACAGATCTGTTTCAAATGAGCAGTACTTC.

By sample fraction, this clonotype is medium-sized. This chain joins TRBV6-1 and TRBJ2-2; D is unresolved. The V gene's germline CDR1 is MNHNS and CDR2 SASEGT. This CDR3 is built from 14 residues. The V and J ends lost 7 bases and 1 base respectively, with 10 bases between them. Here the CDR3 reads CASTNGWNTGELFF. The CDR3 nucleotides read TGTGCCAGCACGAACGGGTGGAACACCGGGGAGCTGTTTTTT.

This clonotype has only one observation. The chain uses TRBV12-3 or TRBV12-4 and TRBJ1-2, with a possible D match to TRBD1 (5 bases). This CDR3 has 12 amino acids. The V gene lost 5 bases and the J gene lost 4 bases, with 8 bases spanning the gap. CDR3 DNA sequence: TGTGCCAGCAGTGAAGGGGCCTATGGCTACACCTTC. Protein: CASSEGAYGYTF.

By proportion, this clonotype is medium-sized. The chain combines TRBV6-1 with TRBJ2-5; D may be TRBD2 (6 bases). Matching the DNA end better, TRBJ2-7 makes the J call doubtful. Germline-derived CDR1 and CDR2 are MNHNS and SASEGT. There are 14 residues in the CDR3. The CDR3 protein is CASRLGGGSYEQYF. The CDR3 DNA reads as TGTGCCAGCAGATTGGGCGGAGGGTCCTACGAGCAGTACTTC.

This clonotype rates as medium-sized. V is TRBV12-3 or TRBV12-4 and J is TRBJ2-2; 10 positions match TRBD2. This CDR3 is built from 18 residues. With 6 bases clipped from V and 3 bases from J, the junction kept 13 bases outside the gene matches. CDR3 residues: CASSPIGGSGRDTGELFF. The CDR3 coding sequence is TGTGCCAGCAGCCCAATAGGGGGAAGCGGGAGGGACACCGGGGAGCTGTTTTTT.

By share of the sample, this clonotype is medium-sized. V usage is TRBV6-1 and J usage is TRBJ2-5; D remains ambiguous. The length of the CDR3 is 14 residues. Germline CDR1 and CDR2: MNHNS and SASEGT. V lost 0 bases and J lost 6, with 11 bases in between. In nucleotides, the CDR3 is TGTGCCAGCAGTGAAGCCGGCGAGCAACAGACCCAGTACTTC. Translation gives CASSEAGEQQTQYF.

In this sample, this clonotype turned up a few times. V and J are TRBV6-4 and TRBJ2-1; 12 nucleotides match TRBD2. The V gene's germline CDR1 is MRHNA and CDR2 SNTAGT. The CDR3 runs 15 residues. Losses at the gene ends were 7 bases for V and 5 bases for J; bases not matched to a gene: 6. The CDR3: CASTKTSGSNNEQFF. Written as DNA, the CDR3 is TGTGCCAGCACTAAGACTAGCGGGAGTAACAATGAGCAGTTCTTC.

This clonotype came up a few times. The gene calls are TRBV27 and TRBJ2-3; D not resolved. Germline loops: CDR1 MNHEY, CDR2 SMNVEV (reference sequence). V dropped 3 bases and J dropped 1 base, with 8 bases sitting between them. This CDR3 contains 14 residues. CDR3 bases: TGTGCCAGCAGTTTGGAGTATGGCACAGATACGCAGTATTTT. Its protein product is CASSLEYGTDTQYF.

The V gene is TRBV7-3, the J gene TRBJ1-1; D not resolved. The germline gives CDR1 SGHTA, CDR2 FQGTGA. The CDR3 covers 12 residues. Trimming cost V 4 bases and J 8 bases, with 11 bases left between them. In DNA, the CDR3 is TGTGCCAGCAGCTCCGGCCTCGGGGAAGCTTTCTTT. Its translation is CASSSGLGEAFF. Full variable domain (outside the CDR3, taken from reference TRBV7-3 and TRBJ1-1): GAGVSQTPSNKVTEKGKYVELRCDPISGHTALYWYRQSLGQGPEFLIYFQGTGAADDSGLPNDRFFAVRPEGSVSTLKIQRTERGDSAVYLCASSSGLGEAFFGQGTRLTVV.

This clonotype was counted a few times. The junction does not match germline at one end; this may be a read error. The rearrangement uses TRBV27 and TRBJ2-5; 10 bases fit TRBD1. CDR3 length equals 13 residues. Germline V CDR1 and CDR2: MNHEY, SMNVEV (reference sequence). CDR3 residues: CASSLRKGTGAFF. The CDR3 DNA follows: TGTGCCAGCAGTTTAAGGAAGGGGACAGGGGCGTTCTTC.

Only a few counts were recorded for this clonotype. The chain links TRBV6-1 to TRBJ2-1; D perhaps matches TRBD2 (7 bases). The germline V gene has CDR1 MNHNS and CDR2 SASEGT. The CDR3 is 14 residues long. Trimming took off 10 bases at V and 10 bases at J, with 23 bases between the two ends. This CDR3 reads CATGGTGGSYEQFF. In nucleotides, the CDR3 is TGTGCCACCGGGGGGACGGGGGGCTCCTACGAGCAGTTCTTC.